Listed here is a single TCR beta chain. Its antigen is not identified. These data are taken from a study of shared clonotypes between healthy human individuals. V dropped 5 bases and J dropped 3 bases, with 18 bases sitting between them. Germline V gene sequence: CDR1 SGHTS, CDR2 YDEGEE. This CDR3 contains 15 residues. Deep-level settings were used for running the assay. Repertoires were generated with immunoSEQ multiplex PCR, while TCRdb's copy carries only in-frame clones and drops some. The table lists some 580,000 clones, more than 95% of them singletons. Study-wide results and limits: Roughly 5.3% of naive CD4 clonotypes were common to several donors. Among donors, clonotype sharing was expected to be affected by sequencing depth.

The chain has TRBV5-8 and TRBJ2-7; D is perhaps TRBD1 or TRBD2 (5 bases each). The specimen was naive CD4+ T cells sorted from blood. Subset given: CD45RA+ positively selected. The source of this sequence is a young woman in good health. The CDR3 protein is CASSLYGDGSYEQYF. CDR3 nucleotides: TGTGCCAGCAGTCTGTACGGGGACGGAAGCTACGAGCAGTACTTC.